The T cell receptor beta chain described here comes from a study of blood T cell repertoires in COVID-19. Study-wide context: Collection of acute and convalescent COVID-19 samples took place in the United States, Italy and Spain. PBMCs, B-cell-depleted T cells, or T cells were the source of the cDNA or gDNA that made up the material.

The germline CDR1 and CDR2 sequences are ENHRY and SYGVKD. CDR3 length equals 14 residues. Trimming pared 7 bases from V and 0 bases from J, leaving 13 bases between. In the authors' methods: By means of reference gene primer amplification, nucleated cell counts were estimated. Profiling relied on immunoSEQ multiplex PCR, and the TCRdb table lists in-frame clones only, not all of them. V and J calls and clone size are copied from that table; D and trimming were computed from the DNA. The sample yields about 220,000 clones, around 81% seen once. The source material was peripheral blood. The clonotype was recovered from a woman in her twenties or thirties who had recovered from COVID-19. The chain joins TRBV10-3 to TRBJ2-7, with a tentative D call TRBD2 (5 bases). The CDR3 DNA reads TGTGCCATCAAGTCGGGATCGAGCTCCTACGAGCAGTACTTC. Protein sequence: CAIKSGSSSYEQYF.